The 21 T cell receptor beta chains below come from one sample, sequenced in a study of T cells in Graves' hyperthyroidism and ophthalmopathy. Amplification of TCR beta CDR3 regions used RNA as the template. An initial round of RT-PCR targeting the TCR CDR3 relied on the HTBI primer set. TCRdb independently ran MiXCR on the multiplex PCR reads; one entry per CDR3 protein. The sample gives over 450,000 distinct CDR3 sequences, about a sixth of which show up once; roughly 18% is in the top ten. The sequencing sample was made of blood. The receptor set was obtained from a woman between 18 and 29 years old with Graves' ophthalmopathy.

This clonotype was found many times. This rearrangement joins TRBV7-9 to TRBJ2-1; a possible D gene is TRBD2 (5 bases). The CDR3 is 13 amino acids. Germline assignment: CDR1 SEHNR and CDR2 FQNEAQ (reference sequence). V lost 0 bases and J 10 bases, leaving 10 bases between the germline ends. The CDR3 is CASSLALAQEQFF. The CDR3 coding sequence is TGTGCCAGCAGCTTAGCCCTAGCCCAGGAGCAGTTCTTC.

The V gene is TRBV28, the J gene TRBJ2-7; either TRBD1 or TRBD2 may fit D (5 bases each). The V end lost 5 bases, the J end lost 3 bases, and 26 bases lay between the germline ends. The CDR3 is 18 amino acids. Germline V gene data show CDR1 as MDHEN and CDR2 as SYDVKM. This chain's CDR3 is CASSQSMGREGSNYEQYF. The CDR3 coding sequence is TGTGCCAGCAGTCAAAGTATGGGGCGCGAGGGCTCGAACTACGAGCAGTACTTC.

V is TRBV7-2 and J is TRBJ1-2; 8 bases map to TRBD1. The CDR3 has 15 amino acids. Trimming took 4 bases from V and 8 from J; bases not matched to a gene: 12. Germline V CDR1 and CDR2: SGHTA, FQGNSA. CDR3 DNA: TGTGCCAGCAGCTCCCCTGACAGGGGAGCTAGGGGCTACACCTTC. It yields the protein CASSSPDRGARGYTF.

This clonotype was recorded a few times. The CDR3 DNA sequence: TGTGCCACCATCCACGGGGGGCAGTATTTT. It specifies CATIHGGQYF. This chain links TRBV28 with TRBJ2-3, with a possible D match to TRBD2 (6 bases). CDR3 length: 10 amino acids. V lost 10 bases and J lost 11, with 13 bases in between. CDR1 is MDHEN, CDR2 SYDVKM, per germline.

Comment on this clonotype: The junction shows a germline mismatch at one end, possibly a read error. The chain employs TRBV19 and TRBJ1-1, with D perhaps matching TRBD1 (5 bases). From germline, CDR1 is LNHDA and CDR2 SQIVND (reference sequence). The CDR3 loop spans 14 amino acids. The CDR3 loop is CASSNGAGNTEALF. CDR3 nucleotides: TGTGCCAGTAGTAATGGGGCCGGGAACACTGAAGCTCTCTTT. The variable domain in full, with the rest retrieved from reference TRBV19 and TRBJ1-1, is DGGITQSPKYLFRKEGQNVTLSCEQNLNHDAMYWYRQDPGQGLRLIYYSQIVNDFQKGDIAEGYSVSREKKESFPLTVTSAQKNPTAFYLCASSNGAGNTEALFGQGTRLTVV.

This clonotype was detected only a few times. The V gene is TRBV20-1, the J gene TRBJ1-3; D remains unclear. Trimming left V 0 bases short and J 4 bases short, with 7 bases between. Germline values: CDR1 DFQATT, CDR2 SNEGSKA (reference sequence). The CDR3 extends over 13 amino acids. The CDR3 DNA is TGCAGTGCTAGAGATGGCGGAGGAAACACCATATATTTT. Encoded protein: CSARDGGGNTIYF.

This clonotype was detected many times. The rearrangement links TRBV7-3 to TRBJ1-1; D possibly corresponds to TRBD1 (6 bases). Between the trimmed V and J ends, which lost 7 bases and 0 bases, there was a span of 12 bases. Germline lookup yields CDR1 SGHTA and CDR2 FQGTGA. The CDR3 contains 14 residues. The CDR3 is CASKPDSLNTEAFF. The CDR3 bases are TGTGCCAGCAAGCCGGACAGTTTGAACACTGAAGCTTTCTTT.

The sample holds many counts of this clonotype. The chain links TRBV3-1 to TRBJ1-2; 7 bases are a match to TRBD1. The CDR3 consists of 17 residues. V shed 4 bases and J 2 bases; nucleotides not matched to a gene: 13. Germline V gene data show CDR1 as LGHDT and CDR2 as YNNKEL (reference sequence). Here the CDR3 reads CASSLHGGRGQNYGYTF. CDR3 sequence (DNA): TGTGCCAGCAGCCTCCACGGGGGGAGGGGACAGAACTATGGCTACACCTTC.

In this sample, this clonotype turned up a few times. The rearrangement joins TRBV6-2 or TRBV6-3 to TRBJ2-1, with 9 positions matching TRBD1. Germline CDR1 and CDR2: MNHEY and SVGEGT. CDR3 length equals 13 residues. The trim removed 5 bases at V and 9 bases at J, leaving 5 bases unmatched. The CDR3 region is CASSNRGRFEQFF. The DNA of the CDR3 is TGTGCCAGCAGTAACAGGGGGCGGTTTGAGCAGTTCTTC.

This clonotype was seen just once. This could be a read error, since a much larger clone is one nucleotide away. The rearrangement uses TRBV2 and TRBJ2-3, with 9 bases matching TRBD1. V lost 4 bases to trimming and J lost 4 bases; unmatched junction nucleotides: 3. The CDR3 runs 14 residues. CDR1 and CDR2 (germline): SNHLY, FYNNEI. CDR3 sequence: CASSAGQGPDTQYF. CDR3 nucleotides: TGTGCCAGCAGTGCGGGACAGGGACCAGATACGCAGTATTTT.

The V gene is TRBV30, the J gene TRBJ2-7; 9 bases are shared with TRBD1. Germline loops: CDR1 GTSNPN, CDR2 SVGIG (reference sequence). J was trimmed by 7 bases and V by 1 base; bases with no gene match: 11. The CDR3 runs to 15 residues. This CDR3 reads CAWSEPGTGKSEQYF. DNA of the CDR3: TGTGCCTGGAGTGAACCCGGGACAGGGAAGAGTGAGCAGTACTTC.

This clonotype was recorded many times. V gene TRBV2 combines with J gene TRBJ1-2; weak D call: TRBD1 (5 bases). The CDR3 contains 14 residues. Germline lookup yields CDR1 SNHLY and CDR2 FYNNEI. Trimming stripped 1 base from V and 3 bases from J, with 9 bases between. The CDR3 coding sequence is TGTGCCAGCAGTGAAGTTGAGGGGCACTATGGCTACACCTTC. Its protein product is CASSEVEGHYGYTF.

This clonotype was counted many times. V gene TRBV28 combines with J gene TRBJ2-7; 9 positions match TRBD1. Germline CDR1 reads MDHEN; CDR2 reads SYDVKM. The CDR3 runs to 15 residues. The V and J ends lost 7 bases and 3 bases, in that order; junction bases with no gene match: 10. The DNA for the CDR3 is TGTGCCAGCACAGTACCAGGGACAGGGAACTACGAGCAGTACTTC. This encodes CASTVPGTGNYEQYF.

This clonotype was seen repeatedly, ten times or more. This CDR3 is CASRPRDREKWTEAFF. CDR3 bases: TGTGCCAGCAGACCACGGGACAGGGAGAAATGGACTGAAGCTTTCTTT. J is TRBJ1-1 and V is TRBV6-1, with 9 bases lining up with TRBD1. Germline CDR1 MNHNS, CDR2 SASEGT. This CDR3 contains 16 residues. J lost 5 bases, V lost 6 bases, and 13 bases had no gene match.

This clonotype was observed a few times. The chain employs TRBV2 and TRBJ1-6; 8 nucleotides line up with TRBD1. V lost 10 bases to trimming and J lost 8 bases; unmatched junction nucleotides: 7. The CDR3 spans 13 residues. Germline assignment: CDR1 SNHLY and CDR2 FYNNEI. DNA for the CDR3: TGTGCCATAAAAAGACAGGGGTATTCACCCCTCCACTTT. This gives the protein CAIKRQGYSPLHF.

This clonotype was found many times. CDR3 sequence (DNA): TGCAGTGCTTCGAACAGGGGCTCTGGAAACACCATATATTTT. This gives the protein CSASNRGSGNTIYF. The rearrangement links TRBV20-1 to TRBJ1-3, with 7 bases identical to TRBD1. Germline V CDR1 and CDR2: DFQATT, SNEGSKA (reference sequence). With V trimmed by 5 bases and J by 0 bases, 4 bases remained unmatched. This CDR3 is 14 amino acids long.

This clonotype was seen many times. The CDR3 sequence: CASSDSGTGIYNYGYTF. CDR3 in DNA: TGTGCCAGCAGTGATTCCGGGACAGGGATATACAACTATGGCTACACCTTC. The gene calls are TRBV2 and TRBJ1-2; 9 positions match TRBD1. Germline CDR1 SNHLY, CDR2 FYNNEI. The CDR3 covers 17 residues. J was trimmed by 2 bases and V by 3 bases; bases with no gene match: 10. The whole variable domain, filled in from reference TRBV2 and TRBJ1-2, reads EPEVTQTPSHQVTQMGQEVILRCVPISNHLYFYWYRQILGQKVEFLVSFYNNEISEKSEIFDDQFSVERPDGSNFTLKIRSTKLEDSAMYFCASSDSGTGIYNYGYTFGSGTRLTVV.

This clonotype was counted many times. This chain joins TRBV5-1 and TRBJ2-3, with 7 bases identical to TRBD2. The ends lost 5 bases at V and 6 bases at J; junction bases unmatched: 9. Germline V gives CDR1 SGHRS, CDR2 YFSETQ. The length of the CDR3 is 14 residues. The chain's CDR3 is CASSRLTSSDTQYF. DNA of the CDR3: TGCGCCAGCAGTCGGTTGACTAGCTCCGATACGCAGTATTTT.

This chain connects TRBV6-1 to TRBJ2-7; D is possibly TRBD1 (5 bases). Germline CDR1 and CDR2: MNHNS and SASEGT. The CDR3 is 12 residues long. Trimming shortened V by 10 bases and J by 7 bases, and 17 bases separated the two germline ends. The CDR3 bases are TGTGCCACCTCAACAGGCTATCGGGAGCAGTACTTC. Protein sequence: CATSTGYREQYF.

The chain combines TRBV7-9 with TRBJ1-6, with 7 bases matching TRBD1. Trimming cost V 1 base and J 5 bases; bases outside gene matches: 5. Germline V CDR1 and CDR2: SEHNR, FQNEAQ (reference sequence). The CDR3 totals 16 residues. CDR3 sequence (DNA): TGTGCCAGCAGCTTAGGTAGGGGGCGCGATAATTCACCCCTCCACTTT. Its protein is CASSLGRGRDNSPLHF.

This clonotype was counted between two and nine times. This chain connects TRBV7-9 to TRBJ2-1, with 12 bases matching TRBD2. Trimming took 5 bases from V and 0 from J; bases not matched to a gene: 11. The V gene's germline CDR1 is SEHNR and CDR2 FQNEAQ (reference sequence). This CDR3 is 19 amino acids long. The CDR3 region is CASSPRLAGALSSYNEQFF. The DNA for the CDR3 is TGTGCCAGCAGCCCCCGACTAGCGGGAGCCCTTAGCTCCTACAATGAGCAGTTCTTC.